The 17 T cell receptor beta chains below come from one sample, sequenced in a study of vaccination and CD4 T cells after COVID-19. Their antigen targets remain unknown. Treatment given: roughly 10-day PBMC culture with coronavirus spike peptide pools or control peptides (ViraFEST assay). The Oncomine TCR Beta short-read assay was what sequenced the DNA obtained from cultured CD4+ T cells. Using its own MiXCR run on the PCR reads, TCRdb lists one record per CDR3 protein. The sample shows 10,000 to 15,000 distinct CDR3 sequences, 45% to 50% of them seen only once. The specimen comprised cultured CD4+ T cells from blood, sampled after SARS-CoV-2 vaccination. The receptor set was obtained from a human donor with COVID-19.

The V call is TRBV11-3, the J call TRBJ1-6; D is unclear. CDR1 and CDR2 (germline): SGHNT, YENEEA. The length of the CDR3 is 14 residues. Trimming removed 3 bases at V and 6 bases at J, with 9 bases between. The CDR3, as DNA: TGTGCCAGCAGCTTCAACCTCATTAATTCACCCCTCCACTTT. Translated, it gives CASSFNLINSPLHF.

In this sample, this clonotype turned up once. V usage is TRBV20-1 and J usage is TRBJ2-7; maybe TRBD1 (6 bases). The germline gives CDR1 DFQATT, CDR2 SNEGSKA (reference sequence). The CDR3 contains 16 residues. V was shortened by 1 base and J by 0 bases, with 16 bases between the two germline ends. The CDR3 DNA reads TGCAGTGCTAGAGTTTACGGGACAACCCACTCCTACGAGCAGTACTTC. Translating gives CSARVYGTTHSYEQYF.

The chain links TRBV12-3 or TRBV12-4 to TRBJ2-6, with no clear D. Trimming pared 7 bases from V and 0 bases from J, leaving 13 bases between. CDR3 length equals 16 residues. CDR3 DNA sequence: TGTGCCAGCACTGGTGATCAGAGCTCTGGGGCCAACGTCCTGACTTTC. Translated: CASTGDQSSGANVLTF.

J is TRBJ2-7 and V is TRBV6-2 or TRBV6-3; D is unclear. Germline-derived CDR1 and CDR2 are MNHEY and SVGEGT. The ends were cut back, 5 bases at V and 3 bases at J, with 5 bases in the middle. The CDR3 runs 11 residues. CDR3: CASSPLYEQYF. The CDR3 region has the DNA TGTGCCAGCAGTCCCCTCTACGAGCAGTACTTC.

This clonotype was counted a few times. The chain recombines TRBV7-9 with TRBJ2-2; 8 bases agree with TRBD1. The CDR3 loop spans 17 amino acids. The trim removed 5 bases at V and 3 bases at J, leaving 11 bases unmatched. The germline CDR1 and CDR2 sequences are SEHNR and FQNEAQ (reference sequence). CDR3 sequence (DNA): TGTGCCAGCAGCCTCACCACGGGACAGGAGCACACCGGGGAGCTGTTTTTT. This sequence encodes CASSLTTGQEHTGELFF.

This clonotype was seen a handful of times. The V and J genes are TRBV6-5 and TRBJ2-1; 7 positions match TRBD1. Germline CDR1 reads MNHEY; CDR2 reads SVGAGI. The trim removed 2 bases at V and 6 bases at J, leaving 7 bases unmatched. CDR3 length: 15 amino acids. CDR3 sequence: CASSYRGPGVNEQFF. The DNA of the CDR3 is TGTGCCAGCAGTTACAGGGGGCCAGGGGTCAATGAGCAGTTCTTC.

This sequence joins TRBV20-1 and TRBJ2-1, with TRBD2 identical over 8 bases. V shed 1 base and J 9 bases; nucleotides not matched to a gene: 17. Germline loops: CDR1 DFQATT, CDR2 SNEGSKA (reference sequence). The CDR3 covers 17 residues. The CDR3 sequence: CSARVGGSGVTKGEQFF. The DNA for the CDR3 is TGCAGTGCTAGAGTGGGAGGTAGCGGGGTTACGAAGGGTGAGCAGTTCTTC.

The rearrangement links TRBV5-1 to TRBJ1-2; TRBD1 agrees at 7 bases. The CDR3 length is 14 residues. With 3 bases clipped from V and 7 bases from J, the junction kept 9 bases outside the gene matches. Germline CDR1 and CDR2: SGHRS and YFSETQ. The CDR3 loop reads CASSSADRVGGYTF. In nucleotides, the CDR3 is TGCGCCAGCAGCTCCGCCGACAGGGTGGGTGGCTACACCTTC.

The gene calls are TRBV2 and TRBJ2-1; 10 nucleotides line up with TRBD2. Trimming at V came to 6 bases and at J to 6 bases, leaving 8 bases not matched to a gene. The germline CDR1 and CDR2 sequences are SNHLY and FYNNEI. This CDR3 has 15 amino acids. The CDR3 sequence: CASRGRAGGPNEQFF. In nucleotides, the CDR3 is TGTGCCAGCAGGGGTCGAGCGGGGGGGCCCAATGAGCAGTTCTTC.

There are a few counts of this clonotype. The rearrangement links TRBV7-3 to TRBJ2-6, with D hard to call. V lost 5 bases and J 2 bases, leaving 4 bases between the germline ends. This CDR3 contains 13 residues. Per germline, CDR1 SGHTA and CDR2 FQGTGA. CDR3 sequence reads: CASSPAGANVLTF. As DNA, the CDR3 is TGTGCCAGCAGCCCGGCTGGGGCCAACGTCCTGACTTTC. Based on the CDR3 plus reference TRBV7-3 and TRBJ2-6, the full variable domain is GAGVSQTPSNKVTEKGKYVELRCDPISGHTALYWYRQSLGQGPEFLIYFQGTGAADDSGLPNDRFFAVRPEGSVSTLKIQRTERGDSAVYLCASSPAGANVLTFGAGSRLTVL.

The rearrangement joins TRBV7-9 to TRBJ1-2, with D uncertain. The CDR3 has 16 residues. Trimming left V 5 bases short and J 3 bases short, with 19 bases between. In germline, CDR1 is SEHNR, CDR2 FQNEAQ (reference sequence). The CDR3 region has the DNA TGTGCCAGCAGCGTCTCCGGGCTTAATTACGACTATGGCTACACCTTC. This translates into CASSVSGLNYDYGYTF.

The J gene is TRBJ2-5, the V gene TRBV6-5; 8 bases are a match to TRBD2. This CDR3 contains 16 residues. Germline CDR1 and CDR2: MNHEY and SVGAGI. Trimming took 3 bases from V and 1 from J; bases not matched to a gene: 7. The CDR3 coding sequence is TGTGCCAGCAGTTATAGTTCGGGGGGGTTCCAAGAGACCCAGTACTTC. It codes for CASSYSSGGFQETQYF.

The chain has TRBV11-2 and TRBJ1-2, with D possibly being TRBD1 (6 bases). Germline-derived CDR1 and CDR2 are SGHAT and FQNNGV. The CDR3 is made up of 13 amino acids. The V gene lost 5 bases and the J gene lost 5 bases, with 12 bases spanning the gap. In DNA form, the CDR3 reads TGTGCCAGCAGCGCCGGACAGAAATATGGCTACACCTTC. Translating gives CASSAGQKYGYTF.

The chain combines TRBV27 with TRBJ2-7; 10 bases align to TRBD1. The CDR3 has 15 amino acids. The germline gives CDR1 MNHEY, CDR2 SMNVEV (reference sequence). V lost 6 bases and J lost 5; bases outside the gene matches: 10. The CDR3: CASSSWTGGNNEQYF. CDR3 nucleotide sequence: TGTGCCAGCAGCTCCTGGACAGGGGGGAATAACGAGCAGTACTTC.

V usage is TRBV20-1 and J usage is TRBJ1-2, with D possibly being TRBD1 (6 bases). The CDR3 sequence is 13 residues long. The germline gives CDR1 DFQATT, CDR2 SNEGSKA (reference sequence). V lost 3 bases and J 4 bases, leaving 12 bases between the germline ends. The CDR3 spells CSASDTGLYGYTF. CDR3 in DNA: TGCAGTGCTAGTGATACAGGGCTCTATGGCTACACCTTC.

The chain carries TRBV5-4 and TRBJ1-6; TRBD1 agrees at 8 bases. Germline V lookup: CDR1 SGHNT, CDR2 YYREEE (reference sequence). The trim removed 0 bases at V and 9 bases at J, leaving 5 bases unmatched. The CDR3 is 15 residues long. CDR3 DNA sequence: TGTGCCAGCAGCTTGGTGGCAGGGGGCAGTTCACCCCTCCACTTT. As protein: CASSLVAGGSSPLHF.

The table lists this clonotype with a few counts. The V and J genes are TRBV7-2 and TRBJ1-5, with D unresolved. CDR3 length: 13 residues. The germline gives CDR1 SGHTA, CDR2 FQGNSA. Trimming stripped 0 bases from V and 8 bases from J, with 8 bases between. Written as DNA, the CDR3 is TGTGCCAGCAGCTTAGCCGGAGATAAGCCCCAGCATTTT. It yields the protein CASSLAGDKPQHF.